This TCR beta chain was retrieved from a study of synovial regulatory T cells in juvenile arthritis. On the study more broadly: Over 5 patients were on methotrexate and three were untreated.

About this clone: No antigen is known for it.

Donors were some 11 juvenile idiopathic arthritis patients with active disease, 3 polyarticular and 8 oligoarticular. Whole-study findings and limits: TCR diversity was lower in inflammation-associated blood Treg cells than in other blood Treg cells. Synovial Teff and blood CPL repertoires partially overlapped with iaTreg TCR repertoires, which were largely patient-private.

Only in-frame clones appear in the TCRdb table, and some are missing; sequencing was by immunoSEQ multiplex PCR. The table lists 9,500 to 10,000 clones, with about 0.7% in the top ten. From germline, CDR1 is KGHSH and CDR2 LQKENI. This CDR3 comprises 16 residues. No nucleotide data were recorded. Sequencing input: Treg cells from blood. As for subset: remaining (HLA-DR-negative) circulating blood Treg cells. The source is a donor between 2 and 29 years old with juvenile idiopathic arthritis. The chain has TRBV18 and TRBJ1-4; TCRdb picks TRBD1, but there is no DNA to check that call. CDR3 sequence reads: CASSPTPDRVKEKLFF.